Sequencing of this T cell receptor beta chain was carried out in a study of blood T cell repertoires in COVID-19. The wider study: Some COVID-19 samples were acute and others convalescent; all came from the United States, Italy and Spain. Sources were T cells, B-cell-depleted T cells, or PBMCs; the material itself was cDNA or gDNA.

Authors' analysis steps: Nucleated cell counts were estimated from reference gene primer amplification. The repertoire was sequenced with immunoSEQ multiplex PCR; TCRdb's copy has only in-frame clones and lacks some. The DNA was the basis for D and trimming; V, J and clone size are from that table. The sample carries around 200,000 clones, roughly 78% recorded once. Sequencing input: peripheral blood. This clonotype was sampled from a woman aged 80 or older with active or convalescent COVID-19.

The CDR3 DNA reads TGTGCCAGCAGCTCCGGTCCCACCCGCACCTACGAGCAGTACTTC. Amino acid sequence: CASSSGPTRTYEQYF. J is TRBJ2-7 and V is TRBV5-4, with D unclear. Trimming took 3 bases from V and 2 from J, leaving 15 bases between them. Germline V gene lookup returns CDR1 SGHNT and CDR2 YYREEE (reference sequence). The CDR3 length is 15 residues. The full variable domain, in which reference TRBV5-4 and TRBJ2-7 provide the parts outside the CDR3, is ETGVTQSPTHLIKTRGQQVTLRCSSQSGHNTVSWYQQALGQGPQFIFQYYREEENGRGNFPPRFSGLQFPNYSSELNVNALELDDSALYLCASSSGPTRTYEQYFGPGTRLTVT.